This T cell receptor beta chain was recorded in a study of shared T cell receptors in the human thymus (dated by TCRdb to 2020 to 2023). With regard to the full study: The study examined how self-reactive, shared T-cell receptor alpha chains are generated in the human thymus.

Receptor amplification or capture employed the immunoSEQ multiplex PCR assay. What TCRdb holds here is the immuneACCESS table cut down to in-frame rearrangements. Part of the clones is not present; checked against another copy, under half of the missing clones reflect an unresolved V gene, and the others are unexplained. This sample gives roughly 660,000 clones in total; 70% to 90% of them show up just once. The ten largest account for 0.008% to 0.011% of the sample. Comment on this clone: What antigen it recognizes has not been identified. Base qualities were left out, and no much larger clone turns up one base away.

This same sample was also part of a study on human thymus T cells. From that second study: Immunologically healthy infants undergoing open corrective cardiac surgery for congenital heart defects in Finland were used as donors. Thymus tissue was obtained as surgical resects removed during corrective cardiac surgery. Biased V and J gene segment usage appeared to be present in both thymic and peripheral blood repertoires. The related research reported highly overlapping thymic TCR repertoires among unrelated individuals. The study described the TCR alpha and beta repertoires in fewer than 10 infant thymus samples and a few matching peripheral blood samples. The infant donors were about 7 to 250 days old, and the cohort included over five males and a couple of females. After being mechanically released from the tissue, thymocytes were kept at -70 degrees C in pellets of roughly 8.5-34 million cells. Genomic DNA was extracted from frozen cell pellets with a QIAsymphony instrument. Using the immunoSEQ multiplex PCR assay, the TCRB and TCRAD loci were amplified from a standardized quantity of quality-controlled genomic DNA. The V(D)J region was spanned by amplicons of a length sufficient to cover the CDR3 and to identify V and J genes. Amplicon sequencing was performed on an Illumina platform through the commercial immunoSEQ service. Corrections for primer bias and sequencing errors followed previously described methods, while TCRAD and TCRB definitions were based on the IMGT database. Analysis of the repertoires was done with immunoSEQ Analyzer 3.0 and VDJTools and included basic statistics, V/J segment usage, diversity estimates, rarefaction and pairwise overlap. Diversity was estimated using the Chao1, ChaoE, Efron-Thisted, Shannon and inverse Simpson indices, and was also estimated on datasets down-sampled to the size of the smallest sample. Repertoire overlap was determined by strict matching of CDR3 nucleotide sequence, V gene and J gene, and Jaccard-based multidimensional scaling clustering was applied. On average, thymus samples yielded about 810,000 unique TCRB clonotypes, whereas blood samples yielded about 84,000.

What was sequenced was thymocytes. The sequence came from a boy younger than two with a congenital heart defect. Donor details come from another sample of the same person, matched by shared clones.

The CDR3 region reads CASSRLAQPSYEQYF. The nucleotides are TGCGCCAGCAGCAGACTAGCGCAGCCCTCCTACGAGCAGTACTTC. The chain joins TRBV4-3 to TRBJ2-7, with 8 middle bases fitting TRBD2. The CDR3 has 15 amino acids, counting the end cysteine and phenylalanine. Only CDR3 DNA is held: 45 bases, read in frame from base 1. The junction shows trimming of 5 bases on V and 0 bases on J, and the gene matches do not reach 6 bases of it. CDR1 is given as LGHNA and CDR2 as YSLEER, both from the germline V gene.